The T cell receptor (beta chain) described here comes from a study of cytomegalovirus exposure and HLA in healthy donors. CDR3 length equals 14 residues. Germline V lookup: CDR1 SGHNT, CDR2 YYREEE (reference sequence). J gave up 8 bases and V 0 bases, and 2 bases lay outside the gene matches. This clone has just one count. 60 Vbeta and 13 Jbeta primers were used in PCR. Some clones are missing from TCRdb's copy, which holds only in-frame ones; the method was immunoSEQ multiplex PCR. The sample consists of around 96,000 clones, 70% to 90% of them appearing once. The sequenced material came from PBMCs. This sequence originates from a man younger than 35 in good health and CMV-seronegative. The chain links TRBV5-4 to TRBJ1-6, with 7 positions matching TRBD1. The CDR3 coding sequence is TGTGCCAGCAGCTTGGCAGGGGGTGATTCACCCCTCCACTTT. It specifies CASSLAGGDSPLHF.